This TCR beta chain was retrieved from a study of shared clonotypes between healthy human individuals. Libraries were prepared by immunoSEQ multiplex PCR; TCRdb keeps only in-frame clonotypes and omits some of them. The sample has about 770,000 clones, over 55% seen once. Trimming shortened V by 1 base and J by 4 bases, and 7 bases separated the two germline ends. The CDR3 is made up of 13 amino acids. Germline assignment: CDR1 SNHLY and CDR2 FYNNEI. V usage is TRBV2 and J usage is TRBJ1-2, with a weak D call TRBD1 (6 bases). This clonotype was obtained from a young woman in good health. The sequencing sample was made of memory CD4+ T cells sorted from blood. Specified subset: CD45RA-negative fraction. This CDR3 is CASSEGGAYGYTF. For the CDR3, the DNA is TGTGCCAGCAGTGAAGGGGGGGCCTATGGCTACACCTTC.